This T cell receptor beta chain was sequenced for a study of shared clonotypes between healthy human individuals. CD8 cells regarded as naive lacked CD45RO, were positively chosen for CCR7, and omitted terminally differentiated effector memory CD45RA+ cells. The CDR3 contains 16 residues. J lost 7 bases, V lost 5 bases, and 16 bases had no gene match. The germline V gene has CDR1 SEHNR and CDR2 FQNEAQ (reference sequence). Repertoires were generated with immunoSEQ multiplex PCR, while TCRdb's copy carries only in-frame clones and drops some. The sample lists 2 million to 2.5 million clones, more than 85% seen once, with 1.5% to 2% in the top ten.

Sequenced material: naive CD8+ T cells from PBMCs. The genes are TRBV7-9 and TRBJ1-2; 7 nucleotides match TRBD1. The sequence was obtained from a man aged 18 to 29 in good health. Some clones in this sample may be carry-over from other donors' samples. The CDR3 DNA sequence: TGTGCCAGCAGCCAGACAGGGCCCGGGGATGGAGGTGGCTACACCTTC. This codes for CASSQTGPGDGGGYTF.